The 16 T cell receptor beta chains listed next were all sequenced from one sample in a study of control samples from healthy donors and cancer patients. Data came from immunoSEQ multiplex PCR; TCRdb stores just in-frame clones and leaves some out. Of roughly 98,000 clones in the sample, approximately 82% are singletons; the top ten hold approximately 9.4%. What was sequenced was blood. These receptors were taken from a woman aged 60-75 years in good health.

The J gene is TRBJ1-4, the V gene TRBV7-9; D is uncertain. CDR3 length: 14 residues. The germline V gene encodes CDR1 SEHNR and CDR2 FQNEAQ (reference sequence). Trimming shortened V by 7 bases and J by 7 bases, and 16 bases separated the two germline ends. The CDR3 sequence: CASIKARVGEKLFF. The CDR3 nucleotides are TGTGCCAGCATCAAGGCCCGGGTGGGTGAAAAACTGTTTTTT.

This chain joins TRBV5-1 and TRBJ2-2; 10 positions agree with TRBD2. The CDR3 has 16 residues. From germline, CDR1 is SGHRS and CDR2 YFSETQ. V lost 4 bases and J lost 1; bases outside the gene matches: 4. The CDR3 here is CASSVLAGKNTGELFF. The CDR3, as DNA: TGCGCCAGCAGCGTACTAGCGGGGAAGAACACCGGGGAGCTGTTTTTT.

The chain has TRBV4-3 and TRBJ2-3; the D is unclear. The CDR3 runs 13 residues. Trimming left V 0 bases short and J 5 bases short, with 6 bases between. The germline gives CDR1 LGHNA, CDR2 YSLEER. In nucleotides, the CDR3 is TGCGCCAGCAGCCAAGATTATCGAGATACGCAGTATTTT. It codes for CASSQDYRDTQYF.

The V gene is TRBV6-5, the J gene TRBJ1-5; D may be TRBD1 (6 bases). The CDR3 has 15 residues. Deletions cut 7 bases from V and 4 bases from J, with 17 bases between. Germline CDR1 reads MNHEY; CDR2 reads SVGAGI. The CDR3 loop is CASTTSRGANQPQHF. DNA of the CDR3: TGTGCCAGCACGACAAGTCGGGGGGCTAATCAGCCCCAGCATTTT.

CDR3 sequence (DNA): TGTGCCAGCAGTTACGGCAGGAAAATTTACACCTTC. Residues: CASSYGRKIYTF. The rearrangement joins TRBV6-5 to TRBJ1-2; D gene ambiguous. The CDR3 covers 12 residues. Between the trimmed V and J ends, which lost 2 bases and 11 bases, there was a span of 12 bases. Germline CDR1 reads MNHEY; CDR2 reads SVGAGI.

V usage is TRBV4-1 and J usage is TRBJ2-7; D not certain. The CDR3 is 14 amino acids. Trimming pared 1 base from V and 3 bases from J, leaving 10 bases between. Germline V lookup: CDR1 MGHRA, CDR2 YSYEKL. The CDR3 nucleotides read TGCGCCAGCAGCCAAGTCGGATCTAACTACGAGCAGTACTTC. The encoded protein is CASSQVGSNYEQYF.

The rearrangement joins TRBV7-2 to TRBJ2-1; no definite D call. Trimming pared 4 bases from V and 6 bases from J, leaving 4 bases between. CDR1 is SGHTA and CDR2 is FQGNSA in the germline V gene. The CDR3 runs 11 residues. CDR3 loop: CASSSLNEQFF. The CDR3 nucleotides are TGTGCCAGCAGCTCACTCAATGAGCAGTTCTTC.

The chain joins TRBV4-3 to TRBJ2-2; D is unresolved. The CDR3 is 14 residues long. Germline loops: CDR1 LGHNA, CDR2 YSLEER. V was trimmed by 1 base and J by 7 bases, leaving 10 bases between them. The CDR3 nucleotides read TGCGCCAGCAGCCAAGTCTTGGGGATCGGGGAGCTGTTTTTT. It yields the protein CASSQVLGIGELFF.

This chain uses TRBV15 with TRBJ2-4; D might be TRBD2 (5 bases). V dropped 2 bases and J dropped 4 bases, with 12 bases sitting between them. Germline assignment: CDR1 LNHNV and CDR2 YYDKDF (reference sequence). This CDR3 has 15 amino acids. The CDR3 protein is CATSRRAVPKNIQYF. CDR3 sequence (DNA): TGTGCCACCAGCAGAAGAGCGGTCCCTAAAAACATTCAGTACTTC.

The rearrangement joins TRBV21-1 to TRBJ2-7; TRBD1, as called in the table, went unchecked against the DNA. TRBV21-1 counts as a pseudogene. The CDR3 is 14 residues long. The CDR3 DNA sequence: TGTGCCAGCAGCAAAGCGAAGGGGGCCTACGAGCAGTACTTC. Translated: CASSKAKGAYEQYF.

This clone is medium-sized in the sample. This chain uses TRBV4-3 with TRBJ2-2, with D perhaps given as TRBD1 or TRBD2 (5 bases each). V lost 0 bases and J 1 base, leaving 6 bases between the germline ends. Germline CDR1 LGHNA, CDR2 YSLEER. The CDR3 loop spans 15 amino acids. This chain's CDR3 is CASSQERGNTGELFF. CDR3 coding DNA: TGCGCCAGCAGCCAAGAGAGGGGGAACACCGGGGAGCTGTTTTTT.

The chain uses TRBV28 and TRBJ1-4; possible D gene TRBD1, 5 bases. The CDR3 runs to 15 residues. Trimming removed 5 bases at V and 5 bases at J, with 15 bases between. Germline-derived CDR1 and CDR2 are MDHEN and SYDVKM. CDR3 bases: TGTGCCAGCAGTCCGGCGACAGCGCAGAATGAAAAACTGTTTTTT. It yields the protein CASSPATAQNEKLFF.

The V call is TRBV19, the J call TRBJ2-7, with 9 bases fitting TRBD1. The germline V gene has CDR1 LNHDA and CDR2 SQIVND (reference sequence). Losses at the gene ends were 8 bases for V and 2 bases for J; bases not matched to a gene: 7. This CDR3 has 14 amino acids. CDR3 DNA sequence: TGTGCCAGTCGCGACAGGGGGGGGACCTACGAGCAGTACTTC. It is translated as CASRDRGGTYEQYF. The full variable domain, its missing parts supplied by reference TRBV19 and TRBJ2-7, is DGGITQSPKYLFRKEGQNVTLSCEQNLNHDAMYWYRQDPGQGLRLIYYSQIVNDFQKGDIAEGYSVSREKKESFPLTVTSAQKNPTAFYLCASRDRGGTYEQYFGPGTRLTVT.

The CDR3 loop is CASSLVPSLNNSPLHF. As DNA, the CDR3 is TGTGCCAGCAGCTTAGTACCGAGCTTGAATAATTCACCCCTCCACTTT. The rearrangement uses TRBV7-9 and TRBJ1-6; D ambiguous. Per the germline V gene, CDR1 is SEHNR and CDR2 is FQNEAQ (reference sequence). CDR3 size: 16 residues. V was cut by 1 base and J by 5 bases, with 12 bases left in between.

This chain uses TRBV24-1 with TRBJ2-5, with 15 bases fitting TRBD2. The CDR3 has 21 residues. V lost 2 bases, J lost 5 bases, and 17 bases stayed unmatched. CDR1 and CDR2 (germline): KGHDR, SFDVKD. Here the CDR3 reads CATSDCLGWGLAGGRYETQYF. CDR3 nucleotide sequence: TGTGCCACCAGTGATTGCCTCGGCTGGGGACTAGCGGGGGGCAGGTATGAGACCCAGTACTTC.

This clone was recorded once. This chain joins TRBV6-1 and TRBJ2-4, with D possibly matching TRBD2 (5 bases). The germline V gene has CDR1 MNHNS and CDR2 SASEGT. CDR3 length: 16 amino acids. Between the trimmed V and J ends, which lost 1 base and 2 bases, there was a span of 12 bases. This CDR3 is CASSEGWTASKNIQYF. CDR3 sequence (DNA): TGTGCCAGCAGTGAAGGATGGACTGCCTCCAAAAACATTCAGTACTTC.